This TCR beta chain was found in a study of cytomegalovirus exposure and HLA in healthy donors. From germline, CDR1 is SNHLY and CDR2 FYNNEI. Trimming removed 4 bases at V and 3 bases at J, with 12 bases between. The CDR3 sequence is 14 residues long. The PCR made use of 60 Vbeta and 13 Jbeta primers. Measured with immunoSEQ multiplex PCR; TCRdb has only the in-frame clones, and not every one. This sample's table reports some 75,000 clones. Overall study findings and caveats: An analysis was carried out later, and it reportedly showed fewer N-insertions in an Asian-associated ancestry cluster than the approximately 670-donor mean.

Points on this clone: Its antigen remains unknown.

Sequencing was performed on PBMCs. The chain is built from TRBV2 and TRBJ1-1; perhaps TRBD1 as D (6 bases). The source of this sequence is a female donor in good health and CMV-seropositive. The CDR3 region is CASSGFSGDTEAFF. CDR3 coding DNA: TGTGCCAGCAGTGGTTTCTCAGGGGACACTGAAGCTTTCTTT.